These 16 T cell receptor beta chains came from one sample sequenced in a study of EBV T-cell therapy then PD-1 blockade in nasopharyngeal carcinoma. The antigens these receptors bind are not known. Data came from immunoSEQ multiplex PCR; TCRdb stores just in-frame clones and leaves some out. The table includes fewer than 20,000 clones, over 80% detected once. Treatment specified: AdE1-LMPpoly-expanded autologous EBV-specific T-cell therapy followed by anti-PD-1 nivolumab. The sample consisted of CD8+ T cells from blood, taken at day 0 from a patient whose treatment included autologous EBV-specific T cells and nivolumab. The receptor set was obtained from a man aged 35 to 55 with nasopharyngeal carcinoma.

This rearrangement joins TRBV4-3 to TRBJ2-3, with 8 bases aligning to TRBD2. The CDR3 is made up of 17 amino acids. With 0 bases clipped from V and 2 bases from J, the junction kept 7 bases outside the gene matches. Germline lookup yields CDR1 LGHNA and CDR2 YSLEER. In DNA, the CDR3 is TGCGCCAGCAGCCAAGATGGAATAGCGGGACCCACAGATACGCAGTATTTT. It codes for CASSQDGIAGPTDTQYF.

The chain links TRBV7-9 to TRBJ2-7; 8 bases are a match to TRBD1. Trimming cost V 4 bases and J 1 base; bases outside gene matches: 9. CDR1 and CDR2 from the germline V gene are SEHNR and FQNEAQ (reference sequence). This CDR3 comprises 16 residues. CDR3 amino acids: CASSSLRTGPSYEQYF. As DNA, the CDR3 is TGTGCCAGCAGCTCACTGAGGACAGGGCCATCCTACGAGCAGTACTTC.

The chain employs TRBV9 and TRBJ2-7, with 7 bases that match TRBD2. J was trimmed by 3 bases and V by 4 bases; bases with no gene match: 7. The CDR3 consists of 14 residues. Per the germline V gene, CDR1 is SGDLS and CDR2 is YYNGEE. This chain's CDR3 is CASSYGASGYEQYF. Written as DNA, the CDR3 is TGTGCCAGCAGCTATGGGGCTAGCGGCTACGAGCAGTACTTC.

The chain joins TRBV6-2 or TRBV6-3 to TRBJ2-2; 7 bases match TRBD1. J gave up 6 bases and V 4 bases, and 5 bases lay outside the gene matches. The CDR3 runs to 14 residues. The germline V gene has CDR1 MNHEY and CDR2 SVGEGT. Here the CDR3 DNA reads TGTGCCAGCAGTTTCGACAGGGTTTCCGGGGAGCTGTTTTTT. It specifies CASSFDRVSGELFF.

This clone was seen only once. In nucleotides, the CDR3 is TGTGCCAGCAGCAGGGGACAGGGGTACTATGGCTACACCTTC. Translation gives CASSRGQGYYGYTF. The chain carries TRBV5-6 and TRBJ1-2, with TRBD1 matching over 10 bases. The germline gives CDR1 SGHDT, CDR2 YYEEEE. The CDR3 extends over 14 amino acids. The ends lost 4 bases at V and 3 bases at J; junction bases unmatched: 3.

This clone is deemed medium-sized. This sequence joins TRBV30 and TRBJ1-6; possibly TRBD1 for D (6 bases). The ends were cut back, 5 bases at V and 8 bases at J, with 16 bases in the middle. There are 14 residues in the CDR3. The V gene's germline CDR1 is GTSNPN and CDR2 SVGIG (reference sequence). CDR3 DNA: TGTGCCTGGCGCGCCGGGACACCCTATTCACCCCTCCACTTT. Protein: CAWRAGTPYSPLHF.

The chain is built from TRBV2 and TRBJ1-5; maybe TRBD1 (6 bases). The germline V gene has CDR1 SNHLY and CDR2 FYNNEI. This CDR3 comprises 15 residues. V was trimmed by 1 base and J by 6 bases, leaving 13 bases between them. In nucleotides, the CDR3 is TGTGCCAGCAGTGAAGTTTTGGCAGGGGTTCAGCCCCAGCATTTT. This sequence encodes CASSEVLAGVQPQHF.

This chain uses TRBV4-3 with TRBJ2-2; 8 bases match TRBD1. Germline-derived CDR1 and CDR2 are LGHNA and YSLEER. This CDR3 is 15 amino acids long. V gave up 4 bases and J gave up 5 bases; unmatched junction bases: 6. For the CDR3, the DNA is TGCGCCAGCAGCCCGACAGGGGTCTTGACCGGGGAGCTGTTTTTT. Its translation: CASSPTGVLTGELFF.

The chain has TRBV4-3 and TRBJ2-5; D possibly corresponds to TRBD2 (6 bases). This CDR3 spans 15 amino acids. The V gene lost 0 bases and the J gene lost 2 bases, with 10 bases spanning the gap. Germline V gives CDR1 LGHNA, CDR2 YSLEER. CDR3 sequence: CASSQEWDSQETQYF. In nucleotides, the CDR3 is TGCGCCAGCAGCCAAGAATGGGACTCTCAAGAGACCCAGTACTTC.

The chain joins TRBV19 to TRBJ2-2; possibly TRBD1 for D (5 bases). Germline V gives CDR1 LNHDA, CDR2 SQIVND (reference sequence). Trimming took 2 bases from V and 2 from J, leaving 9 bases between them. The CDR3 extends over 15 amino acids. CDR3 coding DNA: TGTGCCAGTAGTATATGGGGCCTAAACACCGGGGAGCTGTTTTTT. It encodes CASSIWGLNTGELFF.

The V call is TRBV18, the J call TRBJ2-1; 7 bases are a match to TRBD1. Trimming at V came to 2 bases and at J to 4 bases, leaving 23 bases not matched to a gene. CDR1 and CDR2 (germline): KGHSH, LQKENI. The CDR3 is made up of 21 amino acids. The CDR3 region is CASSPSNIRQGGISGYNEQFF. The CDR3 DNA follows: TGTGCCAGCTCACCATCCAATATCCGACAGGGCGGAATCTCCGGATACAATGAGCAGTTCTTC.

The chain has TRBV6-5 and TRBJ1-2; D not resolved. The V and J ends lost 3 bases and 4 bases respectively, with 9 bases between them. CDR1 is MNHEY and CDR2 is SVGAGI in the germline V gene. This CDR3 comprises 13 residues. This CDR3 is CASSYNTIYGYTF. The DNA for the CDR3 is TGTGCCAGCAGTTATAATACCATCTATGGCTACACCTTC.

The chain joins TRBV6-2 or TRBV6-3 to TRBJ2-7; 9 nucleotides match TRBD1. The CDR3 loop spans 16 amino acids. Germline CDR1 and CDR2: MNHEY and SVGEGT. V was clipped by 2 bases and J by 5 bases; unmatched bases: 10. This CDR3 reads CASSYRTQGANDEQYF. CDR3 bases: TGTGCCAGCAGTTACCGTACACAGGGGGCAAACGACGAGCAGTACTTC.

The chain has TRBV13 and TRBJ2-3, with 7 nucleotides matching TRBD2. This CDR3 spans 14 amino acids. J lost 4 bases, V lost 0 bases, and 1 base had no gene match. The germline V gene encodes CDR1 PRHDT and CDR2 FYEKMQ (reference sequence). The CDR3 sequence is CASSLGSGADTQYF. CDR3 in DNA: TGTGCCAGCAGCTTAGGAAGCGGGGCAGATACGCAGTATTTT.

CDR3 nucleotides: TGTGCCAGCAACCCGGGACTCCCCGGGGAGCAGTACTTC. It translates to CASNPGLPGEQYF. The chain uses TRBV6-5 and TRBJ2-7, with a possible D match to TRBD2 (6 bases). The CDR3 loop spans 13 amino acids. Germline V gene lookup returns CDR1 MNHEY and CDR2 SVGAGI. Trimming cost V 7 bases and J 7 bases, with 17 bases left between them.

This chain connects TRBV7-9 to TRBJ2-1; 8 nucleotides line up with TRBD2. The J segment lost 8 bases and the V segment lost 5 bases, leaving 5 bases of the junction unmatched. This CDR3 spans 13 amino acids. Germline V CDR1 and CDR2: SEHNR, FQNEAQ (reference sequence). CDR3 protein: CASSGGRPHEQFF. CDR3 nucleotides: TGTGCCAGCAGCGGCGGGAGGCCCCATGAGCAGTTCTTC.